The table lists the clone carrying this T cell receptor (beta chain) with many counts. The V gene's germline CDR1 is SQVTM and CDR2 ANQGSEA. This CDR3 contains 11 residues. V lost 8 bases, J lost 1 base, and 8 bases lay in between. This sample was taken from a study of T cells in Graves' hyperthyroidism and ophthalmopathy. Amplified TCR beta CDR3 regions came from RNA transcripts. TCR CDR3 regions were first amplified by RT-PCR with HTBI primers. TCRdb called the multiplex PCR reads again in MiXCR, with one record for every CDR3 protein. The table has more than 550,000 distinct CDR3 sequences, 45% seen once.

The rearrangement uses TRBV29-1 and TRBJ1-1; D unclear. Sequences were obtained from peripheral blood or thyroid tissue (not recorded which). The TCR sequence derives from an adult man with Graves' disease, either hyperthyroidism or ophthalmopathy (not recorded which). The CDR3 DNA sequence: TGCAGCTCAGGTGCGAACACTGAAGCTTTCTTT. It translates to CSSGANTEAFF.